This T cell receptor (beta chain) was observed in a study of T-cell memory formation after mild COVID-19 (dated by TCRdb to the early 2020s). For the wider study: Most TCR sequence clusters were specific to one of the two donors. Longitudinal TCRalpha and TCRbeta repertoire sequencing tracked T-cell clones expanding and contracting after mild COVID-19 in two donors. Two young, previously healthy adult volunteers made up the cohort, one male and one female.

The CDR3 runs 19 residues from the cysteine to the phenylalanine. Only the CDR3 portion is preserved as DNA: 57 bases, with reading frame beginning at the first base. Clipping removes 0 bases from V and 7 bases from J, with 14 as the unmatched junction base count. In the germline V gene, CDR1 corresponds to LGHNA and CDR2 to YSLEER. What the study reported, not specific to this receptor: Balanced CD4/CD8 phenotypes were observed for clones contracting from day 15 to 85, whereas a bias towards CD4+ was observed for a second wave of clones expanding from day 15 to 37. Some responding clones were detected in pre-infection memory, which suggested that pre-existing cross-reactive memory T cells had joined the SARS-CoV-2 response. SARS-CoV-2 specificity was not confirmed for the second-wave clones peaking on day 37. The study included only two mild cases, and larger cohorts that include severe cases with pre-infection samples were judged to be necessary. Contracting CD4+ clones were found mainly in CM and EM memory subsets, while CD8+ clones were enriched in EMRA.

The sample was run on an Illumina NovaSeq 6000. TCRalpha and TCRbeta cDNA libraries were constructed by 5'RACE with constant-segment primers, with sample barcodes and unique molecular identifiers being introduced. RNA was extracted from every sample with Trizol reagent. Library amplification was performed in two PCR steps, and a second sample barcode and Illumina TruSeq adapters were introduced in the second step. Sequencing of libraries was performed on an Illumina NovaSeq with 2 x 150 bp paired-end reads. The authors' analysis ran thus. Demultiplexing of reads and collapsing into UMI-guided consensus sequences were performed with migec v1.2.7. Using mixcr v2.1.11, the UMI consensuses were aligned to TRA and TRB V and J templates and assembled into clonotypes. A clonotype was counted as expanded or contracted only if both edgeR and NoisET called the change significant, with noise models trained on biological replicates. For edgeR calls, the thresholds were a false discovery rate-adjusted p below 0.01 and a log2 fold-change of 1. As an exploratory analysis of dynamics, PCA with hierarchical clustering was applied to max-normalized trajectories of the 1000 most abundant clonotypes. The CD4 or CD8 phenotype of responding clones was assigned using the separately sequenced CD4+ and CD8+ repertoires. Starting from the raw public reads, TCRdb applied fastp trimming at Q25, assembled clones with MiXCR and retained in-frame beta chains. CDR3 protein sequences are deduplicated, and each keeps its most common genes and DNA. In this record, the V and J calls reflect TCRdb's handling and not the investigators' own analysis. The sample data list approximately 30,000 distinct CDR3 sequences, and about 7.3% of these were observed just once. Just under 30% of the sample belongs to the ten largest clones.

Many counts were recorded for this clonotype. The antigen it recognizes is unknown. The input lacks base qualities; no much larger clone sits a single base away. Ficoll-Paque density gradient centrifugation was used to isolate PBMCs. This TCR was recovered from a man aged 18 to 30 who had mild COVID-19 (a few samples of this study predate the infection). The sample titles of this study are shuffled in the database, so cell type and time point are left out; the donor was told from shared clones. The source material was PBMCs or a T cell subset sorted from them (not recorded which). The sequence is built from TRBV4-3 and TRBJ2-1, with 11 bases matching TRBD2. CDR3 loop: CASSQDLMASGGRGNEQFF. In nucleotides, the sequence is TGCGCCAGCAGCCAAGATTTGATGGCTAGCGGGGGGCGGGGGAATGAGCAGTTCTTC.